These 12 T cell receptor beta chains were all obtained from the same sample, sequenced in a study of T cell repertoires in cytomegalovirus infection. These TCRs are of unknown antigen specificity. TCRdb called the reads again in MiXCR, with one record for every CDR3 protein. The sample has roughly 170,000 distinct CDR3 sequences, less than 25% seen once; the top ten hold under 30%. This specimen was CD8+ T cells from cultured PBMCs, taken from culture after CMV antigen stimulation. The receptor source for this set is a human donor in good health (CMV status not recorded). Some clones in this sample may be carry-over from other donors' samples.

CDR3 in DNA: TGCGCCAGCAGCCAGTCTCGGGGCGAGACCCAGTACTTC. Encoded protein: CASSQSRGETQYF. The chain combines TRBV4-1 with TRBJ2-5; D could derive from TRBD1 or TRBD2 (5 bases each). The CDR3 runs to 13 residues. Germline loops: CDR1 MGHRA, CDR2 YSYEKL. V gave up 3 bases and J gave up 5 bases, with 10 bases separating them.

J is TRBJ2-5 and V is TRBV7-9; weak D call: TRBD1 (6 bases). The germline V gene encodes CDR1 SEHNR and CDR2 FQNEAQ (reference sequence). This CDR3 contains 15 residues. V was clipped by 5 bases and J by 0 bases, with 13 bases between them. Here the CDR3 reads CASSPGQKYQETQYF. The CDR3 DNA follows: TGTGCCAGCAGCCCCGGACAGAAGTACCAAGAGACCCAGTACTTC.

This clonotype occurred a few times. V and J are TRBV7-9 and TRBJ1-4; 8 bases map to TRBD1. After removal of 3 bases from V and 7 bases from J, the junction contained 4 bases not matched to a gene. Germline assignment: CDR1 SEHNR and CDR2 FQNEAQ (reference sequence). The CDR3 runs to 14 residues. The CDR3 loop is CASSFSTGVEKLFF. Here the CDR3 DNA reads TGTGCCAGCAGCTTTTCGACAGGGGTTGAAAAACTGTTTTTT.

This clonotype was seen at least ten times. The rearrangement links TRBV7-2 to TRBJ2-4; TRBD1 might be the D (6 bases). CDR3 size: 15 residues. Germline assignment: CDR1 SGHTA and CDR2 FQGNSA. V lost 5 bases and J 0 bases, leaving 11 bases between the germline ends. CDR3 amino acids: CASSPGVLAKNIQYF. The CDR3 region has the DNA TGTGCCAGCAGCCCAGGGGTTTTAGCCAAAAACATTCAGTACTTC.

There are a few counts of this clonotype. The V call is TRBV4-3, the J call TRBJ1-5; D possibly corresponds to TRBD1 (5 bases). Germline CDR1 reads LGHNA; CDR2 reads YSLEER. The germline V and J ends were trimmed by 7 bases and 1 base, with 23 bases remaining between them. This CDR3 contains 18 residues. Here the CDR3 reads CASNLGRGRAKSNQPQHF. The CDR3 DNA sequence: TGCGCCAGCAACTTAGGCCGGGGCCGAGCAAAAAGCAATCAGCCCCAGCATTTT.

This chain joins TRBV6-5 and TRBJ1-1; 10 bases map to TRBD1. From germline, CDR1 is MNHEY and CDR2 SVGAGI. V shed 5 bases, J shed 4 bases, and the junction held 7 bases outside the gene matches. The length of the CDR3 is 15 residues. CDR3 sequence: CASSRDRGRVTEAFF. The CDR3 nucleotides read TGTGCCAGCAGTCGAGACAGGGGGCGCGTCACTGAAGCTTTCTTT.

The chain recombines TRBV7-2 with TRBJ2-4, with 7 bases that match TRBD2. The CDR3 extends over 14 amino acids. With 8 bases clipped from V and 4 bases from J, the junction kept 8 bases outside the gene matches. Germline V gives CDR1 SGHTA, CDR2 FQGNSA. CDR3 DNA sequence: TGTGCCAGCTGGGAGGGACGAGGAAAAAACATTCAGTACTTC. Translating gives CASWEGRGKNIQYF.

The genes are TRBV7-8 and TRBJ2-1; weak D call: TRBD1 (5 bases). V lost 1 base, J lost 3 bases, and 16 bases lay in between. Per germline, CDR1 SGHVS and CDR2 FQNEAQ. The CDR3 has 17 residues. In DNA, the CDR3 is TGTGCCAGCAGCTTAGGGGGCCTCACCCTTCGCTACAATGAGCAGTTCTTC. Protein: CASSLGGLTLRYNEQFF.

The V and J genes are TRBV13 and TRBJ1-2; D uncertain. Germline CDR1 PRHDT, CDR2 FYEKMQ (reference sequence). Trimming left V 5 bases short and J 0 bases short, with 10 bases between. The CDR3 is 14 amino acids. The CDR3 region has the DNA TGTGCCAGCAGCCCGGGCCTTCCTAACTATGGCTACACCTTC. This codes for CASSPGLPNYGYTF. The whole variable domain, filled in from reference TRBV13 and TRBJ1-2, reads AAGVIQSPRHLIKEKRETATLKCYPIPRHDTVYWYQQGPGQDPQFLISFYEKMQSDKGSIPDRFSAQQFSDYHSELNMSSLELGDSALYFCASSPGLPNYGYTFGSGTRLTVV.

This clonotype was recorded once. The chain combines TRBV6-6 with TRBJ1-1; D remains ambiguous. There are 13 residues in the CDR3. V was clipped by 7 bases and J by 6 bases, with 15 bases between them. CDR1 MNHNY and CDR2 SVGAGI come from the germline V gene (reference sequence). Here the CDR3 DNA reads TGTGCCAGCATTTGGGCCCTCGAGGCTGAAGCTTTCTTT. This codes for CASIWALEAEAFF.

A few counts support this clonotype. This sequence joins TRBV6-1 and TRBJ1-1; D gene unclear. Trimming took 11 bases from V and 0 from J, leaving 22 bases between them. The CDR3 is 16 amino acids. Germline V CDR1 and CDR2: MNHNS, SASEGT. The CDR3 reads CAGVPGSRRMNTEAFF. DNA of the CDR3: TGTGCCGGTGTCCCTGGGTCTCGTCGGATGAACACTGAAGCTTTCTTT.

This clonotype was picked up many times. V gene TRBV12-3 or TRBV12-4 combines with J gene TRBJ1-1; 8 positions agree with TRBD1. Trimming took 6 bases from V and 5 from J; bases not matched to a gene: 8. This CDR3 has 14 amino acids. CDR3 DNA: TGTGCCAGCAGATCTGACAGGGGAGCAACTGAAGCTTTCTTT. It specifies CASRSDRGATEAFF.